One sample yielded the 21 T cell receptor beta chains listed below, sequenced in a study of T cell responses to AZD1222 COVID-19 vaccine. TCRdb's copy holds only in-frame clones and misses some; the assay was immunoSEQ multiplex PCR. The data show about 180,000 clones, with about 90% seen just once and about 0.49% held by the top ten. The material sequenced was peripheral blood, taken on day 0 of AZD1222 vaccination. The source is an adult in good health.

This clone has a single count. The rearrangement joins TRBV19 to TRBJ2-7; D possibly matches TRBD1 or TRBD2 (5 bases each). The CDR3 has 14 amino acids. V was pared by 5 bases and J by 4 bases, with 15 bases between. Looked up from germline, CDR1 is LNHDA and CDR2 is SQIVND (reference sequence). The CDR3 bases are TGTGCCAGTAGTGCGAGACGGGACGTATACGAGCAGTACTTC. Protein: CASSARRDVYEQYF. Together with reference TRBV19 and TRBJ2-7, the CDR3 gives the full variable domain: DGGITQSPKYLFRKEGQNVTLSCEQNLNHDAMYWYRQDPGQGLRLIYYSQIVNDFQKGDIAEGYSVSREKKESFPLTVTSAQKNPTAFYLCASSARRDVYEQYFGPGTRLTVT.

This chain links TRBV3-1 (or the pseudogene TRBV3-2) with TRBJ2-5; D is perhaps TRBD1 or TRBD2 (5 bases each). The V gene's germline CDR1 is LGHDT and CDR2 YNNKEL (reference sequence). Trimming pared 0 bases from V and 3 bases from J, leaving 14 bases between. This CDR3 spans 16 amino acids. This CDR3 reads CASSQDQAGSEETQYF. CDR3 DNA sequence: TGTGCCAGCAGCCAAGATCAGGCAGGGAGCGAAGAGACCCAGTACTTC.

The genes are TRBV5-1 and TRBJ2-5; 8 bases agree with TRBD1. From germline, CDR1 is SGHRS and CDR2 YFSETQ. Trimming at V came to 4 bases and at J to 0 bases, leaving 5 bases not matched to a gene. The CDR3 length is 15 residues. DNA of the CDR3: TGCGCCAGCAGCCTAACAGGGGGTAACCAAGAGACCCAGTACTTC. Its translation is CASSLTGGNQETQYF.

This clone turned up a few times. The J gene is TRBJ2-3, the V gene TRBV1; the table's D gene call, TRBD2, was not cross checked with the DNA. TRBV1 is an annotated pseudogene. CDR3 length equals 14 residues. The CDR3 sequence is CTSGTSGCTDTQYF. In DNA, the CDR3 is TGCACCAGCGGGACTAGCGGGTGCACAGATACGCAGTATTTT.

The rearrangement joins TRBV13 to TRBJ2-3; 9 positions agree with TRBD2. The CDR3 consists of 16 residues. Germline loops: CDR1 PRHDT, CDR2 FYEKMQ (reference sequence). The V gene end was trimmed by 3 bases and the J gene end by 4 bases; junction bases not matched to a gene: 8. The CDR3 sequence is CASSFTGTSRSDTQYF. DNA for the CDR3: TGTGCCAGCAGCTTCACCGGGACTAGCCGATCAGATACGCAGTATTTT.

In DNA form, the CDR3 reads TGCGCCAGCAGCTTGGAAGGGAACAATCAGCCCCAGCATTTT. Encoded protein: CASSLEGNNQPQHF. The gene calls are TRBV5-1 and TRBJ1-5; D gene ambiguous. CDR3 length equals 14 residues. Germline CDR1 and CDR2: SGHRS and YFSETQ. Trimming took 0 bases from V and 3 from J, leaving 7 bases between them.

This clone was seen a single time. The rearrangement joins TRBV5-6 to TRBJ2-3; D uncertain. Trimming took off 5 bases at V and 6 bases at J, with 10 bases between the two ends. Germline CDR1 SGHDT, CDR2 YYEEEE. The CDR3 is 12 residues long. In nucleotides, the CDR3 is TGTGCCAGCAGTTCACTACGGGATACGCAGTATTTT. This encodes CASSSLRDTQYF.

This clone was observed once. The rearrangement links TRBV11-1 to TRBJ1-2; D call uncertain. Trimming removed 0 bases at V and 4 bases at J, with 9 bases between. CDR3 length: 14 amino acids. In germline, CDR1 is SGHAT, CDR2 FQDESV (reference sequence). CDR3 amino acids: CASSLAETPYGYTF. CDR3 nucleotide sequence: TGTGCCAGCAGCTTAGCGGAGACACCCTATGGCTACACCTTC.

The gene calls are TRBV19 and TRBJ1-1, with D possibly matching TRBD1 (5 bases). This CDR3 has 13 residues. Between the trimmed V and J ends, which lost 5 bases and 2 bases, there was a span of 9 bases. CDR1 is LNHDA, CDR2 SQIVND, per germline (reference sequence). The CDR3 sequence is CASSRGTNTEAFF. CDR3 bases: TGTGCCAGTAGTCGGGGCACTAACACTGAAGCTTTCTTT.

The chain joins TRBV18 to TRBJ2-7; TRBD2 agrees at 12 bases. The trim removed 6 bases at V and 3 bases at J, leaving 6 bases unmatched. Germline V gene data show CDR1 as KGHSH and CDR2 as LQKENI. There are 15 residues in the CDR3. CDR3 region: CASSRGLAGRYEQYF. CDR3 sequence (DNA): TGTGCCAGCTCGCGGGGACTAGCGGGCCGCTACGAGCAGTACTTC.

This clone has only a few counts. The CDR3 bases are TGTGCCAGCAGCTTGGCTAGCGGGGGGATGGGGACCCAGTACTTC. Translating gives CASSLASGGMGTQYF. J is TRBJ2-5 and V is TRBV5-4, with 11 bases aligning to TRBD2. With V trimmed by 0 bases and J by 7 bases, 5 bases remained unmatched. Germline CDR1 is SGHNT and CDR2 is YYREEE (reference sequence). The CDR3 is made up of 15 amino acids.

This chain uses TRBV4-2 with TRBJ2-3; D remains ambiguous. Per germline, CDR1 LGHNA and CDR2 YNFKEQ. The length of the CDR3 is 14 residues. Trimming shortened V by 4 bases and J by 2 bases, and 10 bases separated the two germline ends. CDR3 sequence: CASSLRTHTDTQYF. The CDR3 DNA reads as TGTGCCAGCAGCCTAAGAACACACACAGATACGCAGTATTTT.

This chain's CDR3 is CASSTTGGVYTEAFF. CDR3 in DNA: TGTGCCAGCAGTACAACCGGGGGAGTATACACTGAAGCTTTCTTT. J is TRBJ1-1 and V is TRBV6-5; the D gene is possibly TRBD1 (5 bases). There are 15 residues in the CDR3. V was cut by 5 bases and J by 3 bases, with 16 bases left in between. Germline loops: CDR1 MNHEY, CDR2 SVGAGI.

CDR3 sequence: CASSLGTGAANTQYF. The DNA of the CDR3 is TGTGCCAGCAGTTTAGGTACAGGGGCAGCGAATACGCAGTATTTT. The chain links TRBV28 to TRBJ2-3, with 7 bases identical to TRBD1. The germline gives CDR1 MDHEN, CDR2 SYDVKM. V shed 2 bases and J 7 bases; nucleotides not matched to a gene: 9. CDR3 length equals 15 residues.

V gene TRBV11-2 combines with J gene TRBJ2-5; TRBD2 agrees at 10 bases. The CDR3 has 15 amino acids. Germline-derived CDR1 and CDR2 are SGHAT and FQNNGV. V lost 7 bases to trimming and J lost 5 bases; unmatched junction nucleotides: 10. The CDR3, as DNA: TGTGCCAGCACCCTGGGGAGCGGGGGGGTGGAGACCCAGTACTTC. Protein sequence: CASTLGSGGVETQYF.

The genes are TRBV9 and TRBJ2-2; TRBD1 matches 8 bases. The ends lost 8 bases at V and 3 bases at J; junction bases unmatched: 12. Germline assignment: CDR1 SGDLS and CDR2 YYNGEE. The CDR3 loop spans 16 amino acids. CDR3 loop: CASKLSGGFDTGELFF. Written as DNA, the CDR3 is TGTGCCAGTAAACTCTCAGGGGGCTTCGACACCGGGGAGCTGTTTTTT.

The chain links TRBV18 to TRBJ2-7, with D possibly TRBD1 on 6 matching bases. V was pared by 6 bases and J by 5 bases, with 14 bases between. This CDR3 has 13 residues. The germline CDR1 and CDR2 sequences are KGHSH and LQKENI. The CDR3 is CASSQNRQDEQYF. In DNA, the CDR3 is TGTGCCAGCTCCCAAAATCGACAGGACGAGCAGTACTTC.

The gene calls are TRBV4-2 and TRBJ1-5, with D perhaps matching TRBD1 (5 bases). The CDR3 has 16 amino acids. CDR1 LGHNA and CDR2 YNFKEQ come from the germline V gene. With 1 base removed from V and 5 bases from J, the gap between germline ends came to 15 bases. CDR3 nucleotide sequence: TGTGCCAGCAGCCAAGGGGACCCGGGGTTGGATCAGCCCCAGCATTTT. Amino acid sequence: CASSQGDPGLDQPQHF.

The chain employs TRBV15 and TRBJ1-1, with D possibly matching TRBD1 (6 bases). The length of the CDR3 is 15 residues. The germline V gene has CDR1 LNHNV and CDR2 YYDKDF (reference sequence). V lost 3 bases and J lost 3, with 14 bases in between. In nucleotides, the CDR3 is TGTGCCACCAGCAGGGGTGCGACAGGAGACACTGAAGCTTTCTTT. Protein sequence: CATSRGATGDTEAFF. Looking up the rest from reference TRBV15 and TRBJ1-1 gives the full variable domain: DAMVIQNPRYQVTQFGKPVTLSCSQTLNHNVMYWYQQKSSQAPKLLFHYYDKDFNNEADTPDNFQSRRPNTSFCFLDIRSPGLGDTAMYLCATSRGATGDTEAFFGQGTRLTVV.

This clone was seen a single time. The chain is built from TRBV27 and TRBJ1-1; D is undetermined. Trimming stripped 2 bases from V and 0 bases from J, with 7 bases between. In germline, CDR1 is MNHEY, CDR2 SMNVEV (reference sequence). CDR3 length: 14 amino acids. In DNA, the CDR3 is TGTGCCAGCAGTTTAGGAGGTATGAACACTGAAGCTTTCTTT. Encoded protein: CASSLGGMNTEAFF.

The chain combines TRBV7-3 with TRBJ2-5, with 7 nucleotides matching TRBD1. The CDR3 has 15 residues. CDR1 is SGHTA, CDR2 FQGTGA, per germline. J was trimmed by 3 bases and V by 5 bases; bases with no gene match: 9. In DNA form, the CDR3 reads TGTGCCAGCAGCCCTCACTCCGGGACAGAAGAGACCCAGTACTTC. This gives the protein CASSPHSGTEETQYF.